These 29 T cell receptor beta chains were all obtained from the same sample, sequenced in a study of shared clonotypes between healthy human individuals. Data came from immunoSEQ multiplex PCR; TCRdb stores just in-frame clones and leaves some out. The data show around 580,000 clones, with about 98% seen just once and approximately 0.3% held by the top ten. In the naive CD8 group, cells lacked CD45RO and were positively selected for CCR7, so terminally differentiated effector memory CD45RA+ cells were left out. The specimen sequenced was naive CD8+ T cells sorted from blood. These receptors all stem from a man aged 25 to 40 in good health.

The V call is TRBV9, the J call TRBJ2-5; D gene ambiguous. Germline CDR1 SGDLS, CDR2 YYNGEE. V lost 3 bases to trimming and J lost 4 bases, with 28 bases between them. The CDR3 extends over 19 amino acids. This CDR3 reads CASSAPFGIGLDGPETQYF. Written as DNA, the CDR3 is TGTGCCAGCAGCGCTCCCTTCGGTATCGGATTAGACGGGCCAGAGACCCAGTACTTC.

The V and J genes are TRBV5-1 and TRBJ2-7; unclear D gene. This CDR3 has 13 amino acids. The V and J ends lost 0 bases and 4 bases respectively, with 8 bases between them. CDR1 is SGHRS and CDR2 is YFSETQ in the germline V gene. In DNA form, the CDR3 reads TGCGCCAGCAGCTTGGGGTCCATTTACGAGCAGTACTTC. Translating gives CASSLGSIYEQYF.

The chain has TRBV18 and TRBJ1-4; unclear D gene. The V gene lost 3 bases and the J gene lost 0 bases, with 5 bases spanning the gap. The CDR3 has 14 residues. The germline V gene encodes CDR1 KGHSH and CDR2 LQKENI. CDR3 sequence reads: CASSPIATNEKLFF. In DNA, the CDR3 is TGTGCCAGCTCACCGATTGCAACTAATGAAAAACTGTTTTTT.

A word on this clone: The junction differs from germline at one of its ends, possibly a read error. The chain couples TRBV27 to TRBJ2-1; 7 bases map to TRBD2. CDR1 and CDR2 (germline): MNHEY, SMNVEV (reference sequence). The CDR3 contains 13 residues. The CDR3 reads CAIGGSSYNEQFF. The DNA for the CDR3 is TGCGCTATTGGCGGGAGCTCCTACAATGAGCAGTTCTTC.

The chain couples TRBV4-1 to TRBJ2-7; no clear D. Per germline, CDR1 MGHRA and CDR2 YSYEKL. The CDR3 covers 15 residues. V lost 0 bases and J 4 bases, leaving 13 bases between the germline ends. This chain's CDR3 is CASSQDGTSLYEQYF. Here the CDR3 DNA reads TGCGCCAGCAGCCAAGATGGAACAAGCCTTTACGAGCAGTACTTC.

CDR3 nucleotides: TGTGCCAGCAGTTTATCCGGGGAAAGGAATCAGCCCCAGCATTTT. Translated, it gives CASSLSGERNQPQHF. V is TRBV28 and J is TRBJ1-5; D not certain. The germline V gene encodes CDR1 MDHEN and CDR2 SYDVKM. Trimming stripped 1 base from V and 4 bases from J, with 11 bases between. This CDR3 comprises 15 residues.

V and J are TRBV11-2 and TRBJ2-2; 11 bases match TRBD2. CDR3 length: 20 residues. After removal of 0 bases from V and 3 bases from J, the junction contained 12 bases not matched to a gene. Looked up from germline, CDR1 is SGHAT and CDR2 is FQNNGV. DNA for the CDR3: TGTGCCAGCAGCTTAGATTATAGTGGGGGGACTAGCGGATACACCGGGGAGCTGTTTTTT. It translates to CASSLDYSGGTSGYTGELFF.

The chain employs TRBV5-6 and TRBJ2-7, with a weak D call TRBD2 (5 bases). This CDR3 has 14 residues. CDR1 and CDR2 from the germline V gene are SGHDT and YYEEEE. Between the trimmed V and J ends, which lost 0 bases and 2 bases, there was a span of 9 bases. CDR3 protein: CASSLAARAYEQYF. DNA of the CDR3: TGTGCCAGCAGCTTGGCCGCGAGGGCCTACGAGCAGTACTTC. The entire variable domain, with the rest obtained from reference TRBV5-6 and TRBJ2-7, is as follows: DAGVTQSPTHLIKTRGQQVTLRCSPKSGHDTVSWYQQALGQGPQFIFQYYEEEERQRGNFPDRFSGHQFPNYSSELNVNALLLGDSALYLCASSLAARAYEQYFGPGTRLTVT.

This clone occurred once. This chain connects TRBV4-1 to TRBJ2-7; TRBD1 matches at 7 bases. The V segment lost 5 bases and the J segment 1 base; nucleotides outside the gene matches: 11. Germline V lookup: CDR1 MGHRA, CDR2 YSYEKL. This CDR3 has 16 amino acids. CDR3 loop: CASSKGDSDGSYEQYF. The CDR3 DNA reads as TGCGCCAGCAGCAAAGGGGACAGCGATGGGTCCTACGAGCAGTACTTC.

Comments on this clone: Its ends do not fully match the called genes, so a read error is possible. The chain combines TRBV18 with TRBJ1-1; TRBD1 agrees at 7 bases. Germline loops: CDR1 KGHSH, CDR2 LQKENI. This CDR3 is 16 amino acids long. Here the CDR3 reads CASSPALPGQNNEAFF. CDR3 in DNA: TGTGCCAGCTCACCAGCTCTTCCGGGACAGAACAATGAAGCTTTCTTT. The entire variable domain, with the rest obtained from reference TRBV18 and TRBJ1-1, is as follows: NAGVMQNPRHLVRRRGQEARLRCSPMKGHSHVYWYRQLPEEGLKFMVYLQKENIIDESGMPKERFSAEFPKEGPSILRIQQVVRGDSAAYFCASSPALPGQNNEAFFGQGTRLTVV.

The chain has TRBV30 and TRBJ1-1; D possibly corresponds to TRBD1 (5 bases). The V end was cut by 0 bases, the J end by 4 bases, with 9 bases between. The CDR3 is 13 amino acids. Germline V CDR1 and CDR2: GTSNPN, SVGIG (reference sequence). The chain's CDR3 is CAWSVGGATEAFF. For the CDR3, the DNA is TGTGCCTGGAGTGTCGGGGGAGCCACTGAAGCTTTCTTT. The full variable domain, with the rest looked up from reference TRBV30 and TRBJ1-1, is SQTIHQWPATLVQPVGSPLSLECTVEGTSNPNLYWYRQAAGRGLQLLFYSVGIGQISSEVPQNLSASRPQDRQFILSSKKLLLSDSGFYLCAWSVGGATEAFFGQGTRLTVV.

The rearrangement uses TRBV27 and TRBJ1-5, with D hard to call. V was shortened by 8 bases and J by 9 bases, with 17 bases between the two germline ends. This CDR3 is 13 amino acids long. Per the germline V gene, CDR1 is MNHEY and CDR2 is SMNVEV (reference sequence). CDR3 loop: CASGPTKLRPQHF. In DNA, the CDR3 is TGTGCCAGCGGCCCGACTAAGCTGAGGCCCCAGCATTTT.

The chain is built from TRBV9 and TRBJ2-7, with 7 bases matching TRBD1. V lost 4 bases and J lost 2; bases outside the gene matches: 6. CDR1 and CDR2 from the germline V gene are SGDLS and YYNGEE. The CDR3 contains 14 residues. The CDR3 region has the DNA TGTGCCAGCAGCAAACAGGGGACCACCTACGAGCAGTACTTC. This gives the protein CASSKQGTTYEQYF.

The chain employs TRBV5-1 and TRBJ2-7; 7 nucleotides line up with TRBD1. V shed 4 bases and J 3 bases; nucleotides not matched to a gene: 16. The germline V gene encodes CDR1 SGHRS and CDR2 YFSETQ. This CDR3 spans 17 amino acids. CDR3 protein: CASSQGQTLYTFYEQYF. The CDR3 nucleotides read TGCGCCAGCAGCCAGGGACAGACCCTATATACTTTCTACGAGCAGTACTTC.

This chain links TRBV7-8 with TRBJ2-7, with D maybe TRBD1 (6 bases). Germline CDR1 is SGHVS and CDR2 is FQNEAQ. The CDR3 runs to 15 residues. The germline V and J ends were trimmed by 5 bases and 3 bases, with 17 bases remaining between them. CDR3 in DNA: TGTGCCAGCAGCCCTCCGACGGGCAGGGGCTACGAGCAGTACTTC. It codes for CASSPPTGRGYEQYF.

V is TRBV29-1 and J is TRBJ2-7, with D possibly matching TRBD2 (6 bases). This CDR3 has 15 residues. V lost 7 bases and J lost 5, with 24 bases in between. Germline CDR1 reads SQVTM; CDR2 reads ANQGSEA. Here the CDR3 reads CSARSGSVPPHEQYF. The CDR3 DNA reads TGCAGCGCCAGAAGCGGGTCGGTACCGCCTCACGAGCAGTACTTC.

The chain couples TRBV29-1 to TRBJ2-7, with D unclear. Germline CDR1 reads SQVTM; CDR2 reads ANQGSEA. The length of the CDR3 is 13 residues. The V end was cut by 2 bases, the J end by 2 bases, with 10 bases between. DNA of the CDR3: TGCAGCGTTGAATCAGAAATTCCCTACGAGCAGTACTTC. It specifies CSVESEIPYEQYF.

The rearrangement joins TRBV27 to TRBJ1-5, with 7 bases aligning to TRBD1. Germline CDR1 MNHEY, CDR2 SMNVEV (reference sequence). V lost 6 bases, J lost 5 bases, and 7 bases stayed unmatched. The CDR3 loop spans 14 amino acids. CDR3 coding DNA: TGTGCCAGCAGGGACGGACAGGCCTATCAGCCCCAGCATTTT. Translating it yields CASRDGQAYQPQHF.

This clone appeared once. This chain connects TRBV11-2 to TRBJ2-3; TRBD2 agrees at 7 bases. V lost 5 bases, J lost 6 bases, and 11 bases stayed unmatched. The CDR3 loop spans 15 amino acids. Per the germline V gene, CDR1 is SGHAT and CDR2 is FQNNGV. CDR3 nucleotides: TGTGCCAGCAGCCGATCTAGCGGATCACCGGATACGCAGTATTTT. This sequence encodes CASSRSSGSPDTQYF.

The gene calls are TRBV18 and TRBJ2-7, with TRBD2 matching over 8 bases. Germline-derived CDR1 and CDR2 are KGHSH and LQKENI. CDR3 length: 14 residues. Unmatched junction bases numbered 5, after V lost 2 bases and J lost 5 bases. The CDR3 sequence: CASSPIGRAHEQYF. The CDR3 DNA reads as TGTGCCAGCTCACCAATCGGGAGGGCCCACGAGCAGTACTTC.

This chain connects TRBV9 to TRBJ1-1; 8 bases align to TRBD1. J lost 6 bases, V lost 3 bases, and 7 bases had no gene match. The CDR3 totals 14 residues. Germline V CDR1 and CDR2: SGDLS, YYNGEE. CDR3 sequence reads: CASSAMTGDPEAFF. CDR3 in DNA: TGTGCCAGCAGCGCGATGACAGGGGATCCTGAAGCTTTCTTT.

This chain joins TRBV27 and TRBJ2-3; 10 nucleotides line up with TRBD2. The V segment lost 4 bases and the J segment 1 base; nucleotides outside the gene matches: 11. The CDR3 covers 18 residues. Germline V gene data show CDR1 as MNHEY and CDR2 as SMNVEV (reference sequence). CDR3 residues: CASSSTSWGTSGTDTQYF. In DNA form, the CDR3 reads TGTGCCAGCAGTTCCACCTCGTGGGGGACTAGCGGCACAGATACGCAGTATTTT.

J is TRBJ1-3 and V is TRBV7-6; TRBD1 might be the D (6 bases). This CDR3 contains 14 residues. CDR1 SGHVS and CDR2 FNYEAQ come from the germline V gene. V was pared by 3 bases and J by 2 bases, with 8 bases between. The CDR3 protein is CASSLTGAGNTIYF. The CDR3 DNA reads TGTGCCAGCAGCTTGACAGGAGCTGGAAACACCATATATTTT.

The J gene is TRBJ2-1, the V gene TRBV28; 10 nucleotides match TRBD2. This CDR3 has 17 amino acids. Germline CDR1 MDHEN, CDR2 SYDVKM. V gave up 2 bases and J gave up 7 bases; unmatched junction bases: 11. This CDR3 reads CASSLGRASGSWNEQFF. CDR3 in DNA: TGTGCCAGCAGTTTAGGACGGGCTAGCGGGAGTTGGAATGAGCAGTTCTTC.

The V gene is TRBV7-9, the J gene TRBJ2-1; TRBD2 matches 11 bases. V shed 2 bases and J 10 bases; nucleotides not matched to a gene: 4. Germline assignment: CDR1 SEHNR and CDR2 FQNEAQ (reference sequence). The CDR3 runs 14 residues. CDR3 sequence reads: CASSLPSGRWEQFF. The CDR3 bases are TGTGCCAGCAGCTTACCTAGCGGGAGGTGGGAGCAGTTCTTC.

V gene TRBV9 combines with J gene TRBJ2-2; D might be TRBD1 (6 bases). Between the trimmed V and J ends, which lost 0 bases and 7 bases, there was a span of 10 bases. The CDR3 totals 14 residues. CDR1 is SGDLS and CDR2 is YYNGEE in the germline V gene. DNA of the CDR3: TGTGCCAGCAGCGTAGGGCAGGGGAACGGGGAGCTGTTTTTT. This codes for CASSVGQGNGELFF.

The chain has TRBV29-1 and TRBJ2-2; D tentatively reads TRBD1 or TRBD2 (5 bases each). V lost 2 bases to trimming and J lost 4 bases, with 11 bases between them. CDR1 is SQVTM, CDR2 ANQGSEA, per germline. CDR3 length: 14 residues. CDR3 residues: CSVERGAGTGELFF. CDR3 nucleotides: TGCAGCGTTGAACGAGGGGCGGGCACCGGGGAGCTGTTTTTT.

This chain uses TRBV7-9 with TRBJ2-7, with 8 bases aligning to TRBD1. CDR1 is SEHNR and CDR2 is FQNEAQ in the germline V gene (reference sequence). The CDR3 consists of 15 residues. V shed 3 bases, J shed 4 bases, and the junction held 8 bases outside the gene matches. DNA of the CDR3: TGTGCCAGCAGCTTTACCGGGACAGGCCGATACGAGCAGTACTTC. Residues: CASSFTGTGRYEQYF.

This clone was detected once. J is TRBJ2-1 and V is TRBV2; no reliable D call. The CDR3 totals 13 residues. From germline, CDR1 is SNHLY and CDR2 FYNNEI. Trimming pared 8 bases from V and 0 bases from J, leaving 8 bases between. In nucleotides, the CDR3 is TGTGCCAGCGAAGAACTCTCCTACAATGAGCAGTTCTTC. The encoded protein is CASEELSYNEQFF. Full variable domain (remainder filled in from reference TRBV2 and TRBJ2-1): EPEVTQTPSHQVTQMGQEVILRCVPISNHLYFYWYRQILGQKVEFLVSFYNNEISEKSEIFDDQFSVERPDGSNFTLKIRSTKLEDSAMYFCASEELSYNEQFFGPGTRLTVL.